This TCR beta chain is from a study of T cell responses to AZD1222 COVID-19 vaccine. Study results and limitations: Clonal diversity was possibly underestimated; the donors were predominantly white British and more often female.

The V end was cut by 6 bases, the J end by 2 bases, with 14 bases between. Per the germline V gene, CDR1 is MNHEY and CDR2 is SVGEGT. CDR3 length: 14 amino acids. Here immunoSEQ multiplex PCR was the method, and the copy in TCRdb shows in-frame clones only, minus some. The data show about 97,000 clones, 88% seen once. As for this clone: Its antigen remains unidentified.

The chain uses TRBV6-2 or TRBV6-3 and TRBJ2-7; a possible D gene is TRBD2 (6 bases). Sequencing used peripheral blood, obtained on day 0 of AZD1222 vaccination. The source is an adult in good health. CDR3 amino acids: CASSPPGLPYEQYF. The CDR3 DNA follows: TGTGCCAGCAGCCCTCCGGGACTCCCCTACGAGCAGTACTTC.